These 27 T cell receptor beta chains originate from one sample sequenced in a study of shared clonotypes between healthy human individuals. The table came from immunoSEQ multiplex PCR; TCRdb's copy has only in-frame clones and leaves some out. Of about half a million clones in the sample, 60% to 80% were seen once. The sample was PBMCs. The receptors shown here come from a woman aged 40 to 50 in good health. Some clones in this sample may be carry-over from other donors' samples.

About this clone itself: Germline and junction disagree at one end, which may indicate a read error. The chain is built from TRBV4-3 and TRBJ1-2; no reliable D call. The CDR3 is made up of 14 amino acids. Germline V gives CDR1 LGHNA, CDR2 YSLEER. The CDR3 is CASSPGRANYGHTF. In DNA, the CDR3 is TGCGCCAGCAGCCCCGGCCGGGCCAACTATGGCCACACCTTC.

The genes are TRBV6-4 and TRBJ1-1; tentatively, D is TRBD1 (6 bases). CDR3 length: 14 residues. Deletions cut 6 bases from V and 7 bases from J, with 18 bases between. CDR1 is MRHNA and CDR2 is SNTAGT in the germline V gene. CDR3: CASSMGGVLVEAFF. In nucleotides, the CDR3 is TGTGCCAGCAGCATGGGGGGCGTATTGGTTGAAGCTTTCTTT.

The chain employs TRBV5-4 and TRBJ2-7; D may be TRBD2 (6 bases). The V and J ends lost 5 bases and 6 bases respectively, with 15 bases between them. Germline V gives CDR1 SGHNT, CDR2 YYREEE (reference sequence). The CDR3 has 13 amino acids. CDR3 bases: TGTGCCAGCAGTCTTACTAGCCCCGGCGAGCAGTACTTC. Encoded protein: CASSLTSPGEQYF.

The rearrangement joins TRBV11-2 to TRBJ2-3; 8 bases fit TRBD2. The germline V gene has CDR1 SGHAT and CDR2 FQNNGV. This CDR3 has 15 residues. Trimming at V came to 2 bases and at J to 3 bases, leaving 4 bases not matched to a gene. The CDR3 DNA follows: TGTGCCAGCAGCTTAACTGGGACTAGAACAGATACGCAGTATTTT. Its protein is CASSLTGTRTDTQYF.

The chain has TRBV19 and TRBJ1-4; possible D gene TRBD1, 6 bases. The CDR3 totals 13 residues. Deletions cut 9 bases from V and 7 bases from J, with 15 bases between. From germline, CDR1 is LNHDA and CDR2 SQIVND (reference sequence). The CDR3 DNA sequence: TGTGCCAGCGCAGACAGGCGGGGTGAAAAACTGTTTTTT. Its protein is CASADRRGEKLFF.

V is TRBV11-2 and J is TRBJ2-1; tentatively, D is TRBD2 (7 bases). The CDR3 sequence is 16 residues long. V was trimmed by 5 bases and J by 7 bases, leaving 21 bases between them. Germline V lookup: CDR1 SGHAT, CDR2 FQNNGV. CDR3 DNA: TGTGCCAGCAGCCGTATAGGGGGGGGAGGCTGGAATGAGCAGTTCTTC. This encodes CASSRIGGGGWNEQFF.

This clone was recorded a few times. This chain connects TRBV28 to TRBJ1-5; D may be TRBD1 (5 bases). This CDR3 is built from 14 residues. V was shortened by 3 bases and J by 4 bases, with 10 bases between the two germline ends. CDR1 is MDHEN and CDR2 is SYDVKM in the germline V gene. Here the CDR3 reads CASSLTTANQPQHF. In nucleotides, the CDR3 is TGTGCCAGCAGTTTGACGACAGCAAATCAGCCCCAGCATTTT.

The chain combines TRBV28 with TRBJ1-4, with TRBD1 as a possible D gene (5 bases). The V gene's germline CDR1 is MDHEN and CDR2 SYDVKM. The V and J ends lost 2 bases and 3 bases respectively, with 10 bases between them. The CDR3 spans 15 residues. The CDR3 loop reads CASSLEGLANEKLFF. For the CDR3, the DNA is TGTGCCAGCAGTTTAGAGGGGTTGGCTAATGAAAAACTGTTTTTT. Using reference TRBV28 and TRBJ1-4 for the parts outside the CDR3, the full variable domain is DVKVTQSSRYLVKRTGEKVFLECVQDMDHENMFWYRQDPGLGLRLIYFSYDVKMKEKGDIPEGYSVSREKKERFSLILESASTNQTSMYLCASSLEGLANEKLFFGSGTQLSVL.

The CDR3 loop is CAIGGGSLYEQYF. The CDR3 DNA reads TGTGCCATCGGGGGGGGCAGCCTCTACGAGCAGTACTTC. The chain employs TRBV10-3 and TRBJ2-7; D is perhaps TRBD2 (7 bases). There are 13 residues in the CDR3. Germline V gives CDR1 ENHRY, CDR2 SYGVKD. The V end was cut by 8 bases, the J end by 3 bases, with 14 bases between.

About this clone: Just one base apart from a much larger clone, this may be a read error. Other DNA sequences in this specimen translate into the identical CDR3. CDR3 sequence: CASSGGGVDQPQHF. For the CDR3, the DNA is TGTGCCAGCAGTGGAGGGGGCGTAGATCAGCCCCAGCATTTC. This chain connects TRBV28 to TRBJ1-5; 7 bases agree with TRBD1. The germline CDR1 and CDR2 sequences are MDHEN and SYDVKM. The CDR3 runs to 14 residues.

The CDR3 region is CASSTFRGASEKLFF. In DNA form, the CDR3 reads TGTGCCAGCAGCACCTTCCGGGGGGCTAGTGAAAAACTGTTTTTT. The chain couples TRBV28 to TRBJ1-4; D is perhaps TRBD1 (6 bases). The CDR3 loop spans 15 amino acids. Per the germline V gene, CDR1 is MDHEN and CDR2 is SYDVKM. The V end lost 6 bases, the J end lost 7 bases, and 18 bases lay between the germline ends.

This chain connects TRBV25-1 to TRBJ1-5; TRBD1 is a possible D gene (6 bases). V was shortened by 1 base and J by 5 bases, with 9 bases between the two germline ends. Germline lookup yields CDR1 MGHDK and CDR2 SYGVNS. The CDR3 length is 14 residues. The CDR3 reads CASSELDSDQPQHF. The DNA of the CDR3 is TGTGCCAGCAGTGAATTGGACAGCGATCAGCCCCAGCATTTT.

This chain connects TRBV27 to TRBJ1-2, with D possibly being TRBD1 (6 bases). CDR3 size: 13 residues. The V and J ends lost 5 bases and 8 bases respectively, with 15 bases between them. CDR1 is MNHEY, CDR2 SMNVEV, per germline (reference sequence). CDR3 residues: CASSLLTGRGYTF. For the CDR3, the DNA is TGTGCCAGCAGTCTCCTTACAGGGCGCGGCTACACCTTC.

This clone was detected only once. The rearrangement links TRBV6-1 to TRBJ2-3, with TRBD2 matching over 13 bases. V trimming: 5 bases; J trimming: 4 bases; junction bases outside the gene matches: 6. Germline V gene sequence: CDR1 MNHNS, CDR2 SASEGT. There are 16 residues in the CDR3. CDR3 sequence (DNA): TGTGCCAGCAGTCAAGGACTAGCGGGAGCCCCAGATACGCAGTATTTT. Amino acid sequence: CASSQGLAGAPDTQYF.

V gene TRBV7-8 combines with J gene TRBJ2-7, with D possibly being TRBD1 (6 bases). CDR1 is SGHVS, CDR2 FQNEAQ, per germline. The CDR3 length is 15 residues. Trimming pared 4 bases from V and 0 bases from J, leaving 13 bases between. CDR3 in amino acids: CASSSGQTSSYEQYF. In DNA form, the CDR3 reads TGTGCCAGCAGCTCCGGACAGACGAGCTCCTACGAGCAGTACTTC.

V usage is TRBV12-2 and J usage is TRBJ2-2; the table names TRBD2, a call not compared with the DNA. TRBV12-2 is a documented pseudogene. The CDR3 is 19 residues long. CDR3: CASRLAGLACAALTGELFF. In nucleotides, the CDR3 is TGTGCAAGTCGCTTAGCGGGACTAGCCTGCGCCGCGCTCACCGGGGAGCTGTTTTTT.

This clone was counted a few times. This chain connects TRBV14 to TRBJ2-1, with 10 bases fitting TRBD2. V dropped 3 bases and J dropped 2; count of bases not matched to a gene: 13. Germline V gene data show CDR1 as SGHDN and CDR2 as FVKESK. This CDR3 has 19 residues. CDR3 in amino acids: CASSHGLTGSGRPYNEQFF. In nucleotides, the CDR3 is TGTGCCAGCAGCCACGGACTGACGGGTAGCGGGAGGCCCTACAATGAGCAGTTCTTC.

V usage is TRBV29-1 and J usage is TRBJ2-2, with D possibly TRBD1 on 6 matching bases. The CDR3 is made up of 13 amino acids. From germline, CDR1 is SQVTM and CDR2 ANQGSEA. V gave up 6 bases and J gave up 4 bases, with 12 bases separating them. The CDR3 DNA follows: TGCAGCGTCGTCGTGGGGGCCACCGGGGAGCTGTTTTTT. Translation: CSVVVGATGELFF.

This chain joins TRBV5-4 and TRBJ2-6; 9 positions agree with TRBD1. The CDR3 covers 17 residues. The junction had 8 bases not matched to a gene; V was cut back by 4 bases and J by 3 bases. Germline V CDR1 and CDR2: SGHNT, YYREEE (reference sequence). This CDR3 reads CASSMGQGRVGANVLTF. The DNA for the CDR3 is TGTGCCAGCAGCATGGGACAGGGAAGAGTTGGGGCCAACGTCCTGACTTTC. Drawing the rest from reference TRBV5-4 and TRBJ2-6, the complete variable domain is ETGVTQSPTHLIKTRGQQVTLRCSSQSGHNTVSWYQQALGQGPQFIFQYYREEENGRGNFPPRFSGLQFPNYSSELNVNALELDDSALYLCASSMGQGRVGANVLTFGAGSRLTVL.

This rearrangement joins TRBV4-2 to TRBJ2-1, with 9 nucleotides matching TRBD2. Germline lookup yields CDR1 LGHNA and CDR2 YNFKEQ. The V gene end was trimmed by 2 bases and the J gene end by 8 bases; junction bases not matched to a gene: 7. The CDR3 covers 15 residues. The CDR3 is CASSQSPGTSHEQFF. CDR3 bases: TGTGCCAGCAGCCAATCCCCCGGGACTAGCCATGAGCAGTTCTTC.

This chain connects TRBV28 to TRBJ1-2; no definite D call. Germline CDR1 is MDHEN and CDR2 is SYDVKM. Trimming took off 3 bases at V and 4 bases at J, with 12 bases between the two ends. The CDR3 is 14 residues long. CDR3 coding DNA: TGTGCCAGCAGTTTGGGAGGGAGCGCCTATGGCTACACCTTC. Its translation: CASSLGGSAYGYTF.

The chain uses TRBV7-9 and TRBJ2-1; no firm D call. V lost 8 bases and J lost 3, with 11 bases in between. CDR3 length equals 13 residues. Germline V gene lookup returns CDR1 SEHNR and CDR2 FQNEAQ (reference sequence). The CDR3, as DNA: TGTGCCAGCGGCGGCCGGTACTACAATGAGCAGTTCTTC. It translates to CASGGRYYNEQFF.

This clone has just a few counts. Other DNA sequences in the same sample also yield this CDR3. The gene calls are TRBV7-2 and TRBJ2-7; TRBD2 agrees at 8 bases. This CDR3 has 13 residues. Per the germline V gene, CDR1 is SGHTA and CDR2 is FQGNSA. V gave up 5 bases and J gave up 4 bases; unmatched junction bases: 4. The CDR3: CASSSGRGYEQYF. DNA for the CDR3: TGTGCCAGCAGCAGCGGGAGAGGGTACGAGCAGTACTTC. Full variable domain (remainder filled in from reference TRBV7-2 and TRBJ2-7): GAGVSQSPSNKVTEKGKDVELRCDPISGHTALYWYRQSLGQGLEFLIYFQGNSAPDKSGLPSDRFSAERTGGSVSTLTIQRTQQEDSAVYLCASSSGRGYEQYFGPGTRLTVT.

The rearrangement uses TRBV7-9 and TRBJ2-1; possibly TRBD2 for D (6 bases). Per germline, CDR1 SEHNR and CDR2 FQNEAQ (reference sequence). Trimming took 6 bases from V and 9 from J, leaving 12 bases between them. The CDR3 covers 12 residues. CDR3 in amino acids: CASSSGSPEQFF. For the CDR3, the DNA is TGTGCCAGCAGTAGCGGTTCACCTGAGCAGTTCTTC. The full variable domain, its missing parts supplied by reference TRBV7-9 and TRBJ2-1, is DTGVSQNPRHKITKRGQNVTFRCDPISEHNRLYWYRQTLGQGPEFLTYFQNEAQLEKSRLLSDRFSAERPKGSFSTLEIQRTEQGDSAMYLCASSSGSPEQFFGPGTRLTVL.

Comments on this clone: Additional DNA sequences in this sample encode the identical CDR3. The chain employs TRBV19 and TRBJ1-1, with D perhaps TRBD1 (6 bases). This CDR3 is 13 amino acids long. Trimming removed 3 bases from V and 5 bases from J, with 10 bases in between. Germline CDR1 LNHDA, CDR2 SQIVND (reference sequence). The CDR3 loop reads CASSIQGRTEAFF. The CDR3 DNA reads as TGTGCCAGTAGTATCCAGGGGCGGACTGAAGCTTTCTTT.

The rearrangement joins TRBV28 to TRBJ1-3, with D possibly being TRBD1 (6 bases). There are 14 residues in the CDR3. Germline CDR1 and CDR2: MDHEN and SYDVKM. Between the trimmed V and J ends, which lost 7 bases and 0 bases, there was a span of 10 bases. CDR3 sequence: CASTQGGSGNTIYF. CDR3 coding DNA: TGTGCCAGCACGCAAGGGGGCTCTGGAAACACCATATATTTT.

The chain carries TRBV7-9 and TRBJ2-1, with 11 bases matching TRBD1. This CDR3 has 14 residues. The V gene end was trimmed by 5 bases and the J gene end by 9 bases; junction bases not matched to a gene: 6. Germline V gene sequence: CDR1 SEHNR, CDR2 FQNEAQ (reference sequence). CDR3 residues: CASSTGQGAGEQFF. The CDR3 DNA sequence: TGTGCCAGCAGCACTGGACAGGGGGCAGGTGAGCAGTTCTTC.